Presented here are 15 T cell receptor beta chains from one specimen sequenced in a study of beta chain features in type 1 diabetes. The sequenced template was cDNA made from the entire isolated RNA. The table came from immunoSEQ multiplex PCR; TCRdb's copy has only in-frame clones and leaves some out. This sample has 200,000 to 250,000 clones, with 9.6% found just once. Input material: naive CD4+ T cells from blood. Receptors were obtained from a woman under 30 in good health.

This chain links TRBV7-9 with TRBJ2-7, with D tentatively TRBD1 (5 bases). This CDR3 has 13 residues. From germline, CDR1 is SEHNR and CDR2 FQNEAQ (reference sequence). Deletions cut 4 bases from V and 6 bases from J, with 13 bases between. In nucleotides, the CDR3 is TGTGCCAGCAGCTCAACCCAGGGCGGCGAGCAGTACTTC. It specifies CASSSTQGGEQYF. Supplemented by reference TRBV7-9 and TRBJ2-7, the full variable domain reads DTGVSQNPRHKITKRGQNVTFRCDPISEHNRLYWYRQTLGQGPEFLTYFQNEAQLEKSRLLSDRFSAERPKGSFSTLEIQRTEQGDSAMYLCASSSTQGGEQYFGPGTRLTVT.

The chain joins TRBV19 to TRBJ2-3, with 8 positions matching TRBD2. The CDR3 sequence is 16 residues long. Per germline, CDR1 LNHDA and CDR2 SQIVND (reference sequence). J lost 2 bases, V lost 6 bases, and 10 bases had no gene match. CDR3 sequence (DNA): TGTGCCAGTAGAACTACCAGCGGGAGCGCCACAGATACGCAGTATTTT. Translated: CASRTTSGSATDTQYF.

V usage is TRBV30 and J usage is TRBJ2-5, with 10 bases matching TRBD2. V shed 1 base, J shed 7 bases, and the junction held 6 bases outside the gene matches. The CDR3 is 14 residues long. The V gene's germline CDR1 is GTSNPN and CDR2 SVGIG (reference sequence). The CDR3 spells CAWSALAGVGTQYF. The CDR3 DNA sequence: TGTGCCTGGAGTGCGCTAGCGGGAGTCGGGACCCAGTACTTC.

This chain uses TRBV12-5 with TRBJ1-1; 7 positions match TRBD1. V lost 2 bases and J lost 6; bases outside the gene matches: 3. The germline V gene has CDR1 LGHNT and CDR2 FRNRAP. The CDR3 runs 13 residues. The CDR3, as DNA: TGTGCTAGTGGTTTGAAAACAGGGGCTGAAGCTTTCTTT. It translates to CASGLKTGAEAFF.

This clone turned up a few times. The CDR3 DNA sequence: TGTGCCACCTATGGGCCTATGGGTCGTGGGGCCAACGTCCTGACTTTC. The encoded protein is CATYGPMGRGANVLTF. The chain has TRBV6-6 and TRBJ2-6; D not resolved. The germline gives CDR1 MNHNY, CDR2 SVGAGI (reference sequence). V dropped 10 bases and J dropped 3 bases, with 19 bases sitting between them. The CDR3 covers 16 residues.

This clone turned up a few times. The chain joins TRBV5-1 to TRBJ2-7; D is unresolved. This CDR3 spans 14 amino acids. V was cut by 0 bases and J by 0 bases, with 7 bases left in between. CDR1 is SGHRS, CDR2 YFSETQ, per germline. This CDR3 reads CASSLDRSSYEQYF. The DNA for the CDR3 is TGCGCCAGCAGCTTGGACCGGAGCTCCTACGAGCAGTACTTC.

V usage is TRBV27 and J usage is TRBJ1-1; the match to TRBD1 covers 11 bases. Trimming cost V 9 bases and J 5 bases; bases outside gene matches: 5. Germline lookup yields CDR1 MNHEY and CDR2 SMNVEV (reference sequence). This CDR3 is built from 13 residues. Here the CDR3 DNA reads TGTGCCAGTTGGGGACAGGGGGGAACTGAAGCTTTCTTT. Translation gives CASWGQGGTEAFF.

This clone was found a few times. At one of its ends the junction is not consistent with the germline gene, which may arise from a read error. The chain is built from TRBV7-7 and TRBJ1-1; D is unresolved. The CDR3 covers 13 residues. The germline V gene has CDR1 SSHAT and CDR2 FNYEAQ (reference sequence). The CDR3 here is CASSLASGTEAFF. For the CDR3, the DNA is TGTGCTAGCAGCTTAGCGTCCGGCACTGAAGCTTTCTTT.

This clone has ten or more counts. V and J are TRBV30 and TRBJ2-5, with unresolved D. The CDR3 consists of 12 residues. Germline CDR1 reads GTSNPN; CDR2 reads SVGIG (reference sequence). The ends were cut back, 0 bases at V and 4 bases at J, with 6 bases in the middle. The CDR3 protein is CAWSVLRETQYF. Written as DNA, the CDR3 is TGTGCCTGGAGTGTCCTCCGAGAGACCCAGTACTTC.

This clone was counted between two and nine times. V usage is TRBV7-3 and J usage is TRBJ1-1; tentative D call: TRBD1 (5 bases). This CDR3 comprises 13 residues. Germline V CDR1 and CDR2: SGHTA, FQGTGA. V was pared by 5 bases and J by 2 bases, with 9 bases between. Here the CDR3 reads CASSVGANTEAFF. Written as DNA, the CDR3 is TGTGCCAGCAGCGTTGGGGCCAACACTGAAGCTTTCTTT.

In this sample, this clone turned up a few times. The chain joins TRBV6-5 to TRBJ1-1, with a tentative D call TRBD1 (6 bases). The CDR3 spans 13 residues. Deletions cut 6 bases from V and 7 bases from J, with 15 bases between. From germline, CDR1 is MNHEY and CDR2 SVGAGI. The CDR3 spells CASSQGRRLEAFF. In nucleotides, the CDR3 is TGTGCCAGCAGCCAGGGGCGGCGGCTTGAAGCTTTCTTT.

The V and J genes are TRBV30 and TRBJ1-2; TRBD1 matches at 7 bases. With V trimmed by 0 bases and J by 8 bases, 6 bases remained unmatched. The germline V gene encodes CDR1 GTSNPN and CDR2 SVGIG (reference sequence). The CDR3 consists of 13 residues. In nucleotides, the CDR3 is TGTGCCTGGAGTGTACTGCCAGGGGGGGGCTACACCTTC. The encoded protein is CAWSVLPGGGYTF.

The chain combines TRBV19 with TRBJ2-3, with 7 bases fitting TRBD2. There are 13 residues in the CDR3. Germline CDR1 reads LNHDA; CDR2 reads SQIVND (reference sequence). Trimming removed 8 bases from V and 3 bases from J; junction bases left unmatched: 5. The CDR3 DNA follows: TGTGCCAGTGCAGCGGGGACGACAGATACGCAGTATTTT. Encoded protein: CASAAGTTDTQYF.

The table lists this clone with a few counts. The CDR3 reads CASSYSTTGRGYEQYF. CDR3 bases: TGTGCCAGCAGTTACTCAACGACAGGTAGAGGCTACGAGCAGTACTTC. V and J are TRBV6-6 and TRBJ2-7; TRBD1 is a possible D gene (6 bases). CDR1 is MNHNY, CDR2 SVGAGI, per germline (reference sequence). V was cut by 0 bases and J by 3 bases, with 15 bases left in between. This CDR3 is 16 amino acids long.

This clone was observed a few times. The chain employs TRBV18 and TRBJ1-5; TRBD1 might be the D (5 bases). Germline CDR1 is KGHSH and CDR2 is LQKENI. The CDR3 has 14 residues. V was cut by 2 bases and J by 6 bases, with 11 bases left in between. CDR3 coding DNA: TGTGCCAGCTCACCAGGCAGGGTGGGTCAGCCCCAGCATTTT. Translating it yields CASSPGRVGQPQHF.